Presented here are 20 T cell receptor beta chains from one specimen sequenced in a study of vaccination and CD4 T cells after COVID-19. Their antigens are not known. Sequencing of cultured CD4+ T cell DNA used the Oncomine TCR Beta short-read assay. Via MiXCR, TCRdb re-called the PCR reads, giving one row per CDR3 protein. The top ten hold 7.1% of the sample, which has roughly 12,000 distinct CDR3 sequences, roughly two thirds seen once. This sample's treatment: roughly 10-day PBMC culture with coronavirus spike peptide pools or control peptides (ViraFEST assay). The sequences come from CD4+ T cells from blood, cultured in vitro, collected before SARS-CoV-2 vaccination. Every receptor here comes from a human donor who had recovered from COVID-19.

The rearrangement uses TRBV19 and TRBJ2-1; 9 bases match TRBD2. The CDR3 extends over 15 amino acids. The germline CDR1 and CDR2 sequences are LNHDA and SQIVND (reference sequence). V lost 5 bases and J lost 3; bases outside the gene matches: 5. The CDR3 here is CASSGRLADYNEQFF. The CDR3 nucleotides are TGTGCCAGTAGTGGGCGACTAGCGGACTACAATGAGCAGTTCTTC.

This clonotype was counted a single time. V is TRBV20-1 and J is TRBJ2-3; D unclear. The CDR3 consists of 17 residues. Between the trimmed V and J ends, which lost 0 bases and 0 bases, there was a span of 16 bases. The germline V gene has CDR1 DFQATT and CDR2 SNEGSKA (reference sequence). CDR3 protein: CSAREARSSWSTDTQYF. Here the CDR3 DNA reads TGCAGTGCTAGAGAAGCCCGGTCAAGCTGGAGCACAGATACGCAGTATTTT.

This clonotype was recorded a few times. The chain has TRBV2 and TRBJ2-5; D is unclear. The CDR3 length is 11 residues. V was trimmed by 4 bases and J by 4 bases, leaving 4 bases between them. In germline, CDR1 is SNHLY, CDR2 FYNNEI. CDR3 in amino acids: CASSVGETQYF. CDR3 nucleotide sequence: TGTGCCAGCAGTGTCGGAGAGACCCAGTACTTC.

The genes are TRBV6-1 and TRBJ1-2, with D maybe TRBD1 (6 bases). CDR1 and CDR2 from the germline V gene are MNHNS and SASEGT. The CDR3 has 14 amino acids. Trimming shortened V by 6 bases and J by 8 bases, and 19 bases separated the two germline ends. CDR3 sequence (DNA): TGTGCCAGCAGCAACCAGAAGGGGGACCGCGGCTACACCTTC. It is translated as CASSNQKGDRGYTF.

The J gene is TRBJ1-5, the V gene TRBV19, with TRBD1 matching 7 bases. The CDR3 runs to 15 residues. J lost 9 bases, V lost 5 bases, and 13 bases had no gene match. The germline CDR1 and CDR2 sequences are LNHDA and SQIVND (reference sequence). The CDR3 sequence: CASSGRDRLQRPQHF. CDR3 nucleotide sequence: TGTGCCAGTAGTGGCCGGGACAGATTACAGCGGCCCCAGCATTTT. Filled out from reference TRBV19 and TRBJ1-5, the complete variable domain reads DGGITQSPKYLFRKEGQNVTLSCEQNLNHDAMYWYRQDPGQGLRLIYYSQIVNDFQKGDIAEGYSVSREKKESFPLTVTSAQKNPTAFYLCASSGRDRLQRPQHFGDGTRLSIL.

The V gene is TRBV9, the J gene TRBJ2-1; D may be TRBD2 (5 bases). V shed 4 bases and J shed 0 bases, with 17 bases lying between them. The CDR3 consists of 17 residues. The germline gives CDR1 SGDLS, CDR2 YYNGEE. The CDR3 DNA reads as TGTGCCAGCAGCCCAAGACTCACTAGGAGCTCCTACAATGAGCAGTTCTTC. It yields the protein CASSPRLTRSSYNEQFF.

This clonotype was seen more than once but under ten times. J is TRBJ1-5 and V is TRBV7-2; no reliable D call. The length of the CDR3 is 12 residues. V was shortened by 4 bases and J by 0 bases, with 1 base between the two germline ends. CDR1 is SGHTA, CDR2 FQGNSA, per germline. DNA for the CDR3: TGTGCCAGCAGCTATAGCAATCAGCCCCAGCATTTT. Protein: CASSYSNQPQHF.

CDR3 amino acids: CSVTGFLYGYTF. Written as DNA, the CDR3 is TGCAGCGTTACAGGGTTCCTTTATGGCTACACCTTC. J is TRBJ1-2 and V is TRBV29-1; D possibly corresponds to TRBD1 (6 bases). V was trimmed by 5 bases and J by 5 bases, leaving 12 bases between them. Per germline, CDR1 SQVTM and CDR2 ANQGSEA. The CDR3 has 12 amino acids.

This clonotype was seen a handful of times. The CDR3 reads CARTRQGDGYTF. The CDR3 DNA sequence: TGTGCCAGAACCAGACAGGGCGACGGCTACACCTTC. The V call is TRBV2, the J call TRBJ1-2, with TRBD1 identical over 7 bases. This CDR3 region has 12 residues. From germline, CDR1 is SNHLY and CDR2 FYNNEI. The ends lost 9 bases at V and 8 bases at J; junction bases unmatched: 9.

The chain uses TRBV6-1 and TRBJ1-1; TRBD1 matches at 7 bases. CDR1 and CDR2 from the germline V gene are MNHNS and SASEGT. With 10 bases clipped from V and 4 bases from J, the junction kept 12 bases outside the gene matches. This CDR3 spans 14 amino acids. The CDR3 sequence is CATQRDSLLTEAFF. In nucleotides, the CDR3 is TGTGCCACCCAGAGGGACAGCCTTCTCACTGAAGCTTTCTTT.

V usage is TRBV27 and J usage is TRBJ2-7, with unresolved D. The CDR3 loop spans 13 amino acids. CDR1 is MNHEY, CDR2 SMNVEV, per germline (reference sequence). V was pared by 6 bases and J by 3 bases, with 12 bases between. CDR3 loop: CASRPNQDYEQYF. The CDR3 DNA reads TGTGCCAGCAGACCAAACCAAGACTACGAGCAGTACTTC.

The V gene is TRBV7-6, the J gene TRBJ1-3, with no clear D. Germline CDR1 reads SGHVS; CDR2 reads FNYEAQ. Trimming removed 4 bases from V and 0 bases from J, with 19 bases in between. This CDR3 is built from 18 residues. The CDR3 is CASSSTSTGGVSGNTIYF. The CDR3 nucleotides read TGTGCCAGCAGCTCCACCAGTACCGGTGGGGTCTCTGGAAACACCATATATTTT. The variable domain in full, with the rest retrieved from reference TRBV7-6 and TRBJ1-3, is GAGVSQSPRYKVTKRGQDVALRCDPISGHVSLYWYRQALGQGPEFLTYFNYEAQQDKSGLPNDRFSAERPEGSISTLTIQRTEQRDSAMYRCASSSTSTGGVSGNTIYFGEGSWLTVV.

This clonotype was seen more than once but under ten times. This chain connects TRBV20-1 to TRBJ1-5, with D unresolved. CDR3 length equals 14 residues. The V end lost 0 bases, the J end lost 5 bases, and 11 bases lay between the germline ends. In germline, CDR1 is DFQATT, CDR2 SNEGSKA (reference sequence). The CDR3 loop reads CSARDPNRDQPQHF. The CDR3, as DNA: TGCAGTGCTAGAGACCCAAATCGCGATCAGCCCCAGCATTTT.

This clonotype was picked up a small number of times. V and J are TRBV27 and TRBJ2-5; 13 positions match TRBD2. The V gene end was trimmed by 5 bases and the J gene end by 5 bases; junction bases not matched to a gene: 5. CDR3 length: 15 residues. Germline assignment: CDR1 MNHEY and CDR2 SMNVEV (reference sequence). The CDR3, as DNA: TGTGCCAGCAGTAGGGGACTAGCGGGATGGGAGACCCAGTACTTC. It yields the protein CASSRGLAGWETQYF.

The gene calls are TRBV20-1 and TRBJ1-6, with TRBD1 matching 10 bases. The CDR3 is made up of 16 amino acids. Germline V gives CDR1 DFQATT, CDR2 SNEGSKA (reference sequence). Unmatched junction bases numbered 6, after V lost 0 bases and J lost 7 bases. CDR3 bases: TGCAGTGCTAGAGATCGATTGGGACAGGGGAATTCACCCCTCCACTTT. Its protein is CSARDRLGQGNSPLHF.

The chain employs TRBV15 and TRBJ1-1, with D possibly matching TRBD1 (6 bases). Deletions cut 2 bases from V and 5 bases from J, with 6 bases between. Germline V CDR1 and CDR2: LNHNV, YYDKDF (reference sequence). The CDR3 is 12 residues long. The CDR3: CATSRQGTEAFF. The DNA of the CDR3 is TGTGCCACCAGCAGACAGGGGACTGAAGCTTTCTTT.

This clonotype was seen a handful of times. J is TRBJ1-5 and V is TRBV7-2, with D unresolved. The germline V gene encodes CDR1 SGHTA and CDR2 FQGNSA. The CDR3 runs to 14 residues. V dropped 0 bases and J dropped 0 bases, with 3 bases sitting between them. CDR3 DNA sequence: TGTGCCAGCAGCTTAGCTGGTAGCAATCAGCCCCAGCATTTT. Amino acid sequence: CASSLAGSNQPQHF.

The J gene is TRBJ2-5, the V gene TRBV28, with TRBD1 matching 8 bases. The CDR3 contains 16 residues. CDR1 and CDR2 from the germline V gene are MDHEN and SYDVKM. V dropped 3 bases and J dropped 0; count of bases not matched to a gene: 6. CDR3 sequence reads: CASSLYRTGYQETQYF. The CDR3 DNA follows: TGTGCCAGCAGTTTGTACCGGACAGGGTACCAAGAGACCCAGTACTTC.

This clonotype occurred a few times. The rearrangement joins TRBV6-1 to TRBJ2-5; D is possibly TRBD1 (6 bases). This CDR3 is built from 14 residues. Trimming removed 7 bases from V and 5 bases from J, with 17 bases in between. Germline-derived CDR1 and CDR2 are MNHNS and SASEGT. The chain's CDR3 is CASTQGSLSETQYF. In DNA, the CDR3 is TGTGCCAGCACCCAGGGGTCCCTCTCGGAGACCCAGTACTTC.

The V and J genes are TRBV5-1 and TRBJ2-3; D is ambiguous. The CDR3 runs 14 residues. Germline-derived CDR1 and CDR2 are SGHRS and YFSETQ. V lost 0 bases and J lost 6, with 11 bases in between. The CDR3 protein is CASSLAPASDTQYF. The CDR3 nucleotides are TGCGCCAGCAGCTTGGCCCCAGCAAGCGATACGCAGTATTTT. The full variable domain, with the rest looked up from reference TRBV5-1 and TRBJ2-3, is KAGVTQTPRYLIKTRGQQVTLSCSPISGHRSVSWYQQTPGQGLQFLFEYFSETQRNKGNFPGRFSGRQFSNSRSEMNVSTLELGDSALYLCASSLAPASDTQYFGPGTRLTVL.